A single sample gave rise to the 27 T cell receptor beta chains below, sequenced in a study of cytomegalovirus exposure and HLA in healthy donors. The study ran its PCR with 60 Vbeta and 13 Jbeta primers. Some clones are missing from TCRdb's copy, which holds only in-frame ones; the method was immunoSEQ multiplex PCR. The top ten hold approximately 1.8% of the sample, which has 140,000 or so clones, about 80% seen once. The sample taken for sequencing was PBMCs. These receptor sequences come from a man aged 40-49 years in good health and CMV-seronegative.

Only a few counts were recorded for this clone. This chain joins TRBV23-1 and TRBJ1-6; no reliable D call. TRBV23-1 is an open reading frame whose function is uncertain. The CDR3 is 17 amino acids. V was pared by 0 bases and J by 0 bases, with 9 bases between. The CDR3 loop reads CASSQSRGVSYNSPLHF. The CDR3 bases are TGCGCCAGCAGTCAATCGAGAGGTGTCTCCTATAATTCACCCCTCCACTTT.

V gene TRBV7-9 combines with J gene TRBJ2-5; 10 bases align to TRBD2. The J call is uncertain, as TRBJ2-7 better fits the DNA end. Germline loops: CDR1 SEHNR, CDR2 FQNEAQ (reference sequence). The CDR3 loop spans 17 amino acids. The CDR3: CASSPQGLAGELYEQYF. The CDR3 region has the DNA TGTGCCAGCAGCCCTCAAGGGCTAGCGGGAGAGCTATACGAGCAGTACTTC.

This clone was seen a single time. This sequence joins TRBV5-1 and TRBJ2-1, with a weak D call TRBD2 (5 bases). Per germline, CDR1 SGHRS and CDR2 YFSETQ. With 2 bases removed from V and 7 bases from J, the gap between germline ends came to 22 bases. The CDR3 totals 17 residues. The CDR3 is CASSFPDYASSLNEQFF. DNA for the CDR3: TGCGCCAGCAGCTTCCCAGACTATGCTAGCTCCCTTAATGAGCAGTTCTTC.

The chain links TRBV5-6 to TRBJ1-2, with 9 positions matching TRBD1. Looked up from germline, CDR1 is SGHDT and CDR2 is YYEEEE. Trimming cost V 5 bases and J 2 bases; bases outside gene matches: 4. The length of the CDR3 is 14 residues. In nucleotides, the CDR3 is TGTGCCAGCAGAGCCGGGACAGGGAACTATGGCTACACCTTC. Translated: CASRAGTGNYGYTF. Complete variable domain (other parts from reference TRBV5-6 and TRBJ1-2): DAGVTQSPTHLIKTRGQQVTLRCSPKSGHDTVSWYQQALGQGPQFIFQYYEEEERQRGNFPDRFSGHQFPNYSSELNVNALLLGDSALYLCASRAGTGNYGYTFGSGTRLTVV.

The chain employs TRBV11-1 and TRBJ2-2; D remains ambiguous. The CDR3 extends over 13 amino acids. Trimming pared 8 bases from V and 1 base from J, leaving 8 bases between. Germline loops: CDR1 SGHAT, CDR2 FQDESV (reference sequence). The CDR3 reads CASDKQNTGELFF. The CDR3 region has the DNA TGTGCCAGCGACAAGCAGAACACCGGGGAGCTGTTTTTT. The full variable domain, with the rest looked up from reference TRBV11-1 and TRBJ2-2, is EAEVAQSPRYKITEKSQAVAFWCDPISGHATLYWYRQILGQGPELLVQFQDESVVDDSQLPKDRFSAERLKGVDSTLKIQPAELGDSAMYLCASDKQNTGELFFGEGSRLTVL.

The gene calls are TRBV19 and TRBJ2-6, with D possibly matching TRBD2 (5 bases). The CDR3 contains 15 residues. Trimming removed 3 bases from V and 4 bases from J, with 10 bases in between. The V gene's germline CDR1 is LNHDA and CDR2 SQIVND (reference sequence). The DNA for the CDR3 is TGTGCCAGTAGTATCGGACTGAGCGGGGCCAACGTCCTGACTTTC. It specifies CASSIGLSGANVLTF. Using reference TRBV19 and TRBJ2-6 for the parts outside the CDR3, the full variable domain is DGGITQSPKYLFRKEGQNVTLSCEQNLNHDAMYWYRQDPGQGLRLIYYSQIVNDFQKGDIAEGYSVSREKKESFPLTVTSAQKNPTAFYLCASSIGLSGANVLTFGAGSRLTVL.

This chain uses TRBV28 with TRBJ1-2; 11 bases agree with TRBD1. The CDR3 is made up of 13 amino acids. The germline V gene has CDR1 MDHEN and CDR2 SYDVKM. Germline trimming cut 7 bases from V and 8 bases from J; bases unmatched to any gene: 6. For the CDR3, the DNA is TGTGCCAGCACAATGGACAGGGGGCAAGGCTACACCTTC. It yields the protein CASTMDRGQGYTF.

The chain employs TRBV6-5 and TRBJ2-7, with 12 bases aligning to TRBD1. The CDR3 sequence is 15 residues long. V lost 4 bases to trimming and J lost 7 bases; unmatched junction nucleotides: 8. CDR1 and CDR2 (germline): MNHEY, SVGAGI. The CDR3 loop reads CASSSRDRGQGEQYF. The CDR3 DNA reads as TGTGCCAGCAGTTCCCGGGACAGGGGGCAGGGAGAGCAGTACTTC.

The V call is TRBV4-3, the J call TRBJ1-2; TRBD1 is a possible D gene (6 bases). Per the germline V gene, CDR1 is LGHNA and CDR2 is YSLEER. CDR3 length equals 13 residues. V was cut by 5 bases and J by 8 bases, with 15 bases left in between. In nucleotides, the CDR3 is TGCGCCAGCAGCGTAACAGGGTTGAGCGGCTACACCTTC. This translates into CASSVTGLSGYTF.

The CDR3, as DNA: TGCAGCGTTGCACCGGGACTAGATTCTTACGAGCAGTACTTC. Translating gives CSVAPGLDSYEQYF. The chain combines TRBV29-1 with TRBJ2-5, with 8 bases matching TRBD2. The J call may be wrong; the DNA end is better matched by TRBJ2-7. This CDR3 is 14 amino acids long. CDR1 and CDR2 from the germline V gene are SQVTM and ANQGSEA.

This clone was seen more than once but under ten times. V usage is TRBV21-1 and J usage is TRBJ2-7; whether TRBD2, the table's D call, matches the DNA was not checked. TRBV21-1 counts as a pseudogene. The CDR3 is 11 amino acids. In DNA form, the CDR3 reads TGTGCCAGCAGAAGTAGCTACGAGCAGTACTTC. Translating it yields CASRSSYEQYF.

The chain combines TRBV15 with TRBJ2-1; TRBD2 matches 7 bases. V was pared by 0 bases and J by 9 bases, with 11 bases of the junction left unmatched. This CDR3 region has 16 residues. The germline gives CDR1 LNHNV, CDR2 YYDKDF (reference sequence). The CDR3 is CATSRDRGEVLSEQFF. The CDR3 DNA sequence: TGTGCCACCAGCAGAGATCGGGGGGAGGTATTGAGTGAGCAGTTCTTC.

This chain uses TRBV5-1 with TRBJ2-6, with a possible D match to TRBD1 (5 bases). Germline CDR1 SGHRS, CDR2 YFSETQ. This CDR3 has 18 residues. Trimming removed 2 bases from V and 0 bases from J, with 15 bases in between. The DNA for the CDR3 is TGCGCCAGCAGCTTACAGGCGGTCCCCCCCTCTGGGGCCAACGTCCTGACTTTC. It codes for CASSLQAVPPSGANVLTF.

This clone was seen a single time. For the CDR3, the DNA is TGTGCCAGCAGCCTCCACAGCGGGGGGGCCTCGTCAGATACGCAGTATTTT. The encoded protein is CASSLHSGGASSDTQYF. The rearrangement uses TRBV4-2 and TRBJ2-3, with 10 bases aligning to TRBD2. The CDR3 runs to 17 residues. CDR1 LGHNA and CDR2 YNFKEQ come from the germline V gene. The J segment lost 4 bases and the V segment lost 4 bases, leaving 11 bases of the junction unmatched.

This clone was observed a few times. The rearrangement joins TRBV15 to TRBJ2-1; D unresolved. The V end lost 1 base, the J end lost 8 bases, and 15 bases lay between the germline ends. CDR1 is LNHNV, CDR2 YYDKDF, per germline (reference sequence). The CDR3 has 15 amino acids. The CDR3 here is CATSRGRGVKDEQFF. The CDR3 DNA reads TGTGCCACCAGCAGAGGTCGAGGAGTTAAGGATGAGCAGTTCTTC.

The CDR3 region is CASSETSLTYTDTQYF. CDR3 nucleotide sequence: TGTGCCAGCAGTGAGACTTCCCTGACCTACACAGATACGCAGTATTTT. The rearrangement uses TRBV6-1 and TRBJ2-3; no reliable D call. Trimming took 3 bases from V and 2 from J, leaving 15 bases between them. CDR1 is MNHNS and CDR2 is SASEGT in the germline V gene. The CDR3 runs to 16 residues.

This chain links TRBV27 with TRBJ1-3, with D maybe TRBD1 (5 bases). V shed 6 bases and J shed 2 bases, with 11 bases lying between them. The CDR3 covers 14 residues. CDR1 and CDR2 (germline): MNHEY, SMNVEV (reference sequence). For the CDR3, the DNA is TGTGCCAGCAGCCCAGCGGGGCCTGGAAACACCATATATTTT. It is translated as CASSPAGPGNTIYF.

The V gene is TRBV4-3, the J gene TRBJ1-4; D is undetermined. The CDR3 is 14 residues long. The germline gives CDR1 LGHNA, CDR2 YSLEER. Trimming stripped 4 bases from V and 0 bases from J, with 6 bases between. CDR3 residues: CASSPVTTNEKLFF. In nucleotides, the CDR3 is TGCGCCAGCAGCCCAGTTACAACTAATGAAAAACTGTTTTTT.

The DNA of the CDR3 is TGTGCCAGCTCACTACAGGGGGCTAGCACAGATACGCAGTATTTT. Residues: CASSLQGASTDTQYF. This chain connects TRBV18 to TRBJ2-3, with 9 bases aligning to TRBD1. Germline-derived CDR1 and CDR2 are KGHSH and LQKENI. CDR3 length: 15 residues. Losses at the gene ends were 4 bases for V and 0 bases for J; bases not matched to a gene: 2.

The chain is built from TRBV27 and TRBJ2-5, with D possibly matching TRBD2 (5 bases). Germline CDR1 and CDR2: MNHEY and SMNVEV (reference sequence). CDR3 size: 15 residues. The V end lost 0 bases, the J end lost 5 bases, and 13 bases lay between the germline ends. The CDR3 spells CASSLSVGVMETQYF. The CDR3 region has the DNA TGTGCCAGCAGTTTATCGGTCGGGGTGATGGAGACCCAGTACTTC.

The V gene is TRBV7-2, the J gene TRBJ2-5; 9 bases line up with TRBD1. This CDR3 comprises 17 residues. CDR1 and CDR2 from the germline V gene are SGHTA and FQGNSA. Unmatched junction bases numbered 12, after V lost 3 bases and J lost 4 bases. For the CDR3, the DNA is TGTGCCAGCAGCTTTATTATGACTACAGGGGGCGCAGAGACCCAGTACTTC. Protein: CASSFIMTTGGAETQYF.

The rearrangement links TRBV5-1 to TRBJ2-5, with a tentative D call TRBD1 (5 bases). Trimming removed 0 bases at V and 4 bases at J, with 7 bases between. This CDR3 has 13 amino acids. Germline lookup yields CDR1 SGHRS and CDR2 YFSETQ. CDR3 region: CASSLGGRETQYF. DNA for the CDR3: TGCGCCAGCAGCTTGGGGGGCAGAGAGACCCAGTACTTC.

The V and J genes are TRBV5-1 and TRBJ2-3, with 8 bases fitting TRBD1. Trimming at V came to 7 bases and at J to 1 base, leaving 8 bases not matched to a gene. The CDR3 has 15 amino acids. Germline V gene lookup returns CDR1 SGHRS and CDR2 YFSETQ. CDR3 DNA: TGCGCCAGCCTGACAGGGGATTATGGCACAGATACGCAGTATTTT. Amino acid sequence: CASLTGDYGTDTQYF.

This clone was recorded a few times. The chain couples TRBV6-5 to TRBJ1-1; D is unresolved. V shed 4 bases and J shed 1 base, with 13 bases lying between them. Germline V lookup: CDR1 MNHEY, CDR2 SVGAGI. This CDR3 spans 15 amino acids. The DNA of the CDR3 is TGTGCCAGCAGTTCCACGATTCGGAGGAACACTGAAGCTTTCTTT. This encodes CASSSTIRRNTEAFF.

The chain uses TRBV11-2 and TRBJ2-3, with 11 nucleotides matching TRBD2. With V trimmed by 1 base and J by 4 bases, 7 bases remained unmatched. The germline V gene has CDR1 SGHAT and CDR2 FQNNGV. The CDR3 is made up of 17 amino acids. The CDR3 nucleotides are TGTGCCAGCAGCTTAGGACTAGCGGGACGATCGTCAGATACGCAGTATTTT. Its protein product is CASSLGLAGRSSDTQYF.

The V and J genes are TRBV9 and TRBJ2-3; 14 positions agree with TRBD2. Trimming removed 4 bases from V and 1 base from J; junction bases left unmatched: 8. The CDR3 runs 18 residues. Germline-derived CDR1 and CDR2 are SGDLS and YYNGEE. CDR3 coding DNA: TGTGCCAGCAGCTCTAGACTAGCGGGAGGGCCACGCACAGATACGCAGTATTTT. Translating it yields CASSSRLAGGPRTDTQYF.

The J gene is TRBJ2-2, the V gene TRBV6-6; 11 bases map to TRBD1. The germline gives CDR1 MNHNY, CDR2 SVGAGI (reference sequence). The CDR3 runs 15 residues. The junction had 5 bases not matched to a gene; V was cut back by 4 bases and J by 7 bases. The CDR3 DNA reads as TGTGCCAGCAGTTCCCGGACAGGGGGCGGCGGGGAGCTGTTTTTT. Protein sequence: CASSSRTGGGGELFF.